The 6 T cell receptor beta chains in this list originate from one sample, sequenced in a study of T cells after yellow fever vaccination. TCRdb reanalysed the 5' RACE reads using MiXCR and keeps one entry per CDR3 protein. The data hold 500,000 to 650,000 distinct CDR3 sequences, with more than 9% observed a single time. The material was PBMCs, obtained on the day of the yellow fever booster vaccination. These receptor sequences come from a man aged 25 to 40 who received the YFV17D yellow fever vaccine.

The chain recombines TRBV12-3 or TRBV12-4 with TRBJ2-7; 11 bases fit TRBD2. This CDR3 region has 15 residues. The J segment lost 6 bases and the V segment lost 7 bases, leaving 11 bases of the junction unmatched. CDR3 region: CASTVVTSGRGEQYF. DNA of the CDR3: TGTGCCAGCACCGTAGTAACTAGCGGGAGAGGCGAGCAGTACTTC.

This clonotype has a handful of counts. This chain connects TRBV2 to TRBJ1-1; D is ambiguous. Per the germline V gene, CDR1 is SNHLY and CDR2 is FYNNEI. There are 13 residues in the CDR3. V shed 7 bases and J shed 3 bases, with 12 bases lying between them. The CDR3 region is CASTLVMDTEAFF. CDR3 nucleotides: TGTGCCAGCACCCTTGTTATGGACACTGAAGCTTTCTTT.

The chain uses TRBV6-1 and TRBJ1-2; 8 bases are shared with TRBD1. CDR1 and CDR2 from the germline V gene are MNHNS and SASEGT. V shed 6 bases, J shed 3 bases, and the junction held 3 bases outside the gene matches. This CDR3 is 13 amino acids long. CDR3 in amino acids: CASRLQGDYGYTF. Here the CDR3 DNA reads TGTGCCAGCAGACTACAGGGGGACTATGGCTACACCTTC.

This clonotype has more than one count but fewer than ten. The J gene is TRBJ2-1, the V gene TRBV6-5; D is perhaps TRBD2 (5 bases). V was shortened by 2 bases and J by 8 bases, with 19 bases between the two germline ends. Germline lookup yields CDR1 MNHEY and CDR2 SVGAGI. The CDR3 is made up of 16 amino acids. CDR3 sequence (DNA): TGTGCCAGCAGTTACCCTCAGGCTCGGGGTAAGGATGAGCAGTTCTTC. This gives the protein CASSYPQARGKDEQFF.

The rearrangement uses TRBV11-2 and TRBJ2-2, with D tentatively TRBD1 (6 bases). The CDR3 covers 17 residues. V was cut by 0 bases and J by 7 bases, with 18 bases left in between. Germline V gene sequence: CDR1 SGHAT, CDR2 FQNNGV. The CDR3 DNA follows: TGTGCCAGCAGCTTAGATCTGTCCCGGACAGTCGGCGGGGAGCTGTTTTTT. It yields the protein CASSLDLSRTVGGELFF.

The rearrangement joins TRBV20-1 to TRBJ2-2; D is perhaps TRBD1 (5 bases). Germline CDR1 DFQATT, CDR2 SNEGSKA (reference sequence). V shed 0 bases and J shed 4 bases, with 15 bases lying between them. CDR3 size: 16 residues. The CDR3 sequence is CSARDGQGVATGELFF. Here the CDR3 DNA reads TGCAGTGCTAGAGATGGACAAGGGGTTGCCACCGGGGAGCTGTTTTTT.